This T cell receptor beta chain was captured in a study of CD8 T cells in Susac syndrome. Patients with Susac syndrome fulfilled recently defined diagnostic criteria for definite or probable disease. Study results and caveats: In total CD8+ repertoires, more than 15 Susac-specific public clones were found, and four or five in CD8+ TEMRA repertoires.

This CDR3 spans 15 amino acids. Unmatched junction bases numbered 7, after V lost 7 bases and J lost 7 bases. Looked up from germline, CDR1 is MNHNY and CDR2 is SVGAGI (reference sequence). RNA amounts of roughly 0.5 to 1 ug underwent reverse transcription with random hexamers. MiXCR was run by TCRdb on the immunoSEQ multiplex PCR reads, yielding one entry per CDR3 protein. In the table there are 120,000 or so distinct CDR3 sequences, over 85% of which are singletons. As to this clonotype: Its antigen is not known.

The chain carries TRBV6-6 and TRBJ2-2; 12 bases line up with TRBD2. Specimen: CD8+ T cells from PBMCs. This clonotype originated in a human donor with Susac syndrome. Here the CDR3 DNA reads TGTGCCAGCACCTGGACTAGCGGGATTGTCGGGGAGCTGTTTTTT. It yields the protein CASTWTSGIVGELFF.